This T cell receptor (beta chain) came from a study of T cell responses to AZD1222 COVID-19 vaccine. Findings of the study overall: No repertoire was sampled before or during the peak T cell response, only after it.

Trimming cost V 4 bases and J 6 bases; bases outside gene matches: 11. The germline V gene has CDR1 LGHDT and CDR2 YNNKEL (reference sequence). The CDR3 is 15 amino acids. Concerning this clone itself: Antigen specificity is unknown.

Profiling relied on immunoSEQ multiplex PCR, and the TCRdb table lists in-frame clones only, not all of them. Of 150,000 to 160,000 clones in the sample, around 85% were seen once. The chain joins TRBV3-1 (or the pseudogene TRBV3-2) to TRBJ2-5; 7 nucleotides line up with TRBD2. The TCR was taken from an adult in good health. The sequenced sample was peripheral blood, obtained on day 0 of MenACWY control vaccination. CDR3 DNA: TGTGCCAGCAGCCTACCGGGACTACGCCAGAAGACCCAGTACTTC. As protein: CASSLPGLRQKTQYF.